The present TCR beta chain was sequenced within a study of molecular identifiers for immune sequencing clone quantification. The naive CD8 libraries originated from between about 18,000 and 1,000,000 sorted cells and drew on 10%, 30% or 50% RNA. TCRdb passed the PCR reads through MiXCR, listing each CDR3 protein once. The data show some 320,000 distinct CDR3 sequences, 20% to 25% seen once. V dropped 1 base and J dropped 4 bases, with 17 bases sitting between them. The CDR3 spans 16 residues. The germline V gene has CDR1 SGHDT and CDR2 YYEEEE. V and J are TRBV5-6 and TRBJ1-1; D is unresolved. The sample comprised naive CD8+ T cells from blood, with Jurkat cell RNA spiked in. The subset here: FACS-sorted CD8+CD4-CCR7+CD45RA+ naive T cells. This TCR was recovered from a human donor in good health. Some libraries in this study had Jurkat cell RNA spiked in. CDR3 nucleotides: TGTGCCAGCAGCTTGTCTTTAGGAGGGCTTGGCACTGAAGCTTTCTTT. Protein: CASSLSLGGLGTEAFF. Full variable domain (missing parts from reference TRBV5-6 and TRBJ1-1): DAGVTQSPTHLIKTRGQQVTLRCSPKSGHDTVSWYQQALGQGPQFIFQYYEEEERQRGNFPDRFSGHQFPNYSSELNVNALLLGDSALYLCASSLSLGGLGTEAFFGQGTRLTVV.